Listed below are T cell receptor beta chains from one sample, sequenced in a study of cytomegalovirus exposure and HLA in healthy donors. Sequencing used immunoSEQ multiplex PCR; TCRdb keeps in-frame clones, though not all of them. The repertoire holds roughly 140,000 clones, 60% to 80% seen once, with roughly 0.7% in the top ten. Input material: PBMCs. The receptor set was obtained from a male donor in good health and CMV-seronegative. Each CDR3 is given without its conserved first and last residue. Each record gives: V gene, CDR3 protein.

V gene: TRBV19; CDR3 protein: ASTAGPSGGYT
V gene: TRBV18; CDR3 protein: ASSPRQGETQY
V gene: TRBV7-2; CDR3 protein: ASSLARAGPLNQPQH
V gene: TRBV7-9; CDR3 protein: SSSHTTLHPGAEQY
V gene: TRBV7-2; CDR3 protein: ASSLVLAGGGPDTQY
V gene: TRBV2; CDR3 protein: ASSEKGGVAEAF
V gene: TRBV6-1; CDR3 protein: ASSGYRRGAGNTIY
V gene: TRBV7-9; CDR3 protein: SSSLGQGDTGELF
V gene: TRBV18; CDR3 protein: ASSPNQETQY
V gene: TRBV9; CDR3 protein: ASSRDLSNQPQH
V gene: TRBV5-4; CDR3 protein: ASSLAGQGPSNTEAF
V gene: TRBV5-1; CDR3 protein: ASSSGTGVREQY
V gene: TRBV5-1; CDR3 protein: ASSLRSPGLNTEAF
V gene: TRBV7-2; CDR3 protein: ASSPGTSGTYEQY
V gene: TRBV6-1; CDR3 protein: ASRDNRGSYEQY
V gene: TRBV5-4; CDR3 protein: ASSFRGWAEAF
V gene: TRBV6-5; CDR3 protein: ASSTGSAGNEKLF
V gene: TRBV5-1; CDR3 protein: ASSLGDRGRNTIY
V gene: TRBV10-3; CDR3 protein: AIRGGLAGGSYNEQF
V gene: TRBV5-8; CDR3 protein: ASSFRGQMNTEAF
V gene: TRBV7-9; CDR3 protein: SSSLGATPFSEQY
V gene: TRBV2; CDR3 protein: ASSRINEQF
V gene: TRBV18; CDR3 protein: ASSPGGGPPYEQY
V gene: TRBV5-4; CDR3 protein: ASSLVLAGGNEQY
V gene: TRBV18; CDR3 protein: ASSSGVYSGNTIY
V gene: TRBV19; CDR3 protein: ASSIFRGEGNQPQH
V gene: TRBV2; CDR3 protein: ASSGSQGFTEAF
V gene: TRBV4-1; CDR3 protein: ASSQGNGGSYNEQF
V gene: TRBV9; CDR3 protein: ASSDMTDNGYT
V gene: TRBV7-9; CDR3 protein: ASSLVAAGGYEQY
V gene: TRBV18; CDR3 protein: ASSPTGGGYGYT
V gene: TRBV5-6; CDR3 protein: ASSLRKGAGEAF
V gene: TRBV19; CDR3 protein: ASNLGHLYNEQF
V gene: TRBV7-3; CDR3 protein: ASSLTSTSSGEQF
V gene: TRBV5-1; CDR3 protein: ASSPGSGRPSTDTQY
V gene: TRBV7-2; CDR3 protein: ASSLLFSYEQY
V gene: TRBV6-4; CDR3 protein: ASSRDRNTGELF
V gene: TRBV7-3; CDR3 protein: ASSLIPGETQY
V gene: TRBV6-1; CDR3 protein: ASIPRAGQYGYT
V gene: TRBV18; CDR3 protein: ASSQGLAGGEYNEQF
V gene: TRBV4-2; CDR3 protein: ASSQRTGPMNTEAF
V gene: TRBV5-1; CDR3 protein: ASSLYGQNYGYT
V gene: TRBV7-2; CDR3 protein: ASSFYGGAYNEQF
V gene: TRBV10-3; CDR3 protein: AISAGIAAYQETQY
V gene: TRBV4-3; CDR3 protein: ASSQVGTTKNIQY